The 5 T cell receptor beta chains given below trace back to one sample, sequenced in a study of vaccination and CD4 T cells after COVID-19. Sequencing of the DNA from cultured CD4+ T cells was carried out with the Oncomine TCR Beta short-read assay. Via MiXCR, TCRdb re-called the PCR reads, giving one row per CDR3 protein. The table lists about 15,000 distinct CDR3 sequences, about 40% of them singletons, with 20% to 25% in the top ten. The treatment: roughly 10-day PBMC culture with coronavirus spike peptide pools or control peptides (ViraFEST assay). The antigens of these receptors remain unknown. Sequencing used cultured CD4+ T cells from blood. The origin of the receptors is a human donor with COVID-19.

The table lists this clonotype with a few counts. The rearrangement uses TRBV15 and TRBJ1-2; possible D gene TRBD1, 5 bases. The CDR3 runs 15 residues. The germline V gene encodes CDR1 LNHNV and CDR2 YYDKDF (reference sequence). Trimming took 3 bases from V and 3 from J, leaving 14 bases between them. This CDR3 reads CATSRPLGGDYGYTF. DNA for the CDR3: TGTGCCACCAGCAGGCCCCTCGGGGGGGACTATGGCTACACCTTC. The full variable domain, with the rest looked up from reference TRBV15 and TRBJ1-2, is DAMVIQNPRYQVTQFGKPVTLSCSQTLNHNVMYWYQQKSSQAPKLLFHYYDKDFNNEADTPDNFQSRRPNTSFCFLDIRSPGLGDTAMYLCATSRPLGGDYGYTFGSGTRLTVV.

This clonotype was observed a single time. The chain couples TRBV19 to TRBJ1-1; 8 bases line up with TRBD1. Germline-derived CDR1 and CDR2 are LNHDA and SQIVND (reference sequence). There are 11 residues in the CDR3. V lost 9 bases, J lost 7 bases, and 4 bases stayed unmatched. Written as DNA, the CDR3 is TGTGCCAGCGGACAGGGCATTGAAGCTTTCTTT. Encoded protein: CASGQGIEAFF.

The chain recombines TRBV5-4 with TRBJ2-7, with D tentatively TRBD1 (7 bases). Germline V CDR1 and CDR2: SGHNT, YYREEE (reference sequence). V was trimmed by 9 bases and J by 0 bases, leaving 13 bases between them. The CDR3 totals 13 residues. The CDR3 DNA reads as TGTGCCATGGAGGGGGCCCACTCCTACGAGCAGTACTTC. Translating it yields CAMEGAHSYEQYF.

The rearrangement joins TRBV6-5 to TRBJ1-3, with TRBD1 matching 7 bases. Unmatched junction bases numbered 5, after V lost 2 bases and J lost 4 bases. Germline V CDR1 and CDR2: MNHEY, SVGAGI. The CDR3 is 15 residues long. Here the CDR3 DNA reads TGTGCCAGCAGTTACACGACAGGGAAGGGAAACACCATATATTTT. It yields the protein CASSYTTGKGNTIYF.

This clonotype was seen more than once but under ten times. This chain connects TRBV6-1 to TRBJ1-2; perhaps TRBD1 as D (6 bases). Trimming cost V 7 bases and J 7 bases, with 22 bases left between them. The CDR3 runs 15 residues. Germline V lookup: CDR1 MNHNS, CDR2 SASEGT. CDR3 sequence reads: CASKQGGEQGLGYTF. The CDR3 DNA follows: TGTGCCAGCAAACAAGGGGGGGAACAGGGCCTTGGCTACACCTTC.